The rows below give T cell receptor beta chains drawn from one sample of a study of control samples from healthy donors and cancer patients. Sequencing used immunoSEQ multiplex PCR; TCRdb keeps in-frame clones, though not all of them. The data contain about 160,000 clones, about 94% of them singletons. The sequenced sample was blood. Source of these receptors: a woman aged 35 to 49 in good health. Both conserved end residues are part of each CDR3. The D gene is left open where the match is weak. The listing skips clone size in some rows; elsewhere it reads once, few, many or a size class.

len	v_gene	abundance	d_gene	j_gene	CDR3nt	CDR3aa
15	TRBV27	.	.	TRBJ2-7	TGTGCCAGCAGTAAGGGGCAGGCTAACTCCTACGAGCAGTACTTC	CASSKGQANSYEQYF
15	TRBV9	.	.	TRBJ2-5	TGTGCCAGCAGCGTAGAAGGGGCAGGGTCCGAGACCCAGTACTTC	CASSVEGAGSETQYF
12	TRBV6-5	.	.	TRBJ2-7	TGTGCCAGCAGCCGGGACTTTTACGAGCAGTACTTC	CASSRDFYEQYF
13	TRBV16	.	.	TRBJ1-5	TGTGCCAGCAGCCATGGGGGTAATCAGCCCCAGCATTTT	CASSHGGNQPQHF
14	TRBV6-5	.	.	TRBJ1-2	TGTGCCAGCAGTTCCCAGGGATCTAACTATGGCTACACCTTC	CASSSQGSNYGYTF
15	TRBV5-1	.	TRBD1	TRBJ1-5	TGCGCCAGCAGCCGGACAGGGGATAGCAATCAGCCCCAGCATTTT	CASSRTGDSNQPQHF
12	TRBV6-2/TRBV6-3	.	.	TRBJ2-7	TGTGCCAGCAGTCCCCAGGGCTACGAGCAGTACTTC	CASSPQGYEQYF
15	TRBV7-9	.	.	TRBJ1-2	TGTGCCAGCAGCTTAGCCCGGACAGACATTTATGGCTACACCTTC	CASSLARTDIYGYTF
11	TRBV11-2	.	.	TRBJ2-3	TGTGCCAGCAGCTTAGGGGGATCCGACTATTTT	CASSLGGSDYF
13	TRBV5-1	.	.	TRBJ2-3	TGCGCCAGCAGCTTGGTAACGGAAGATACGCAGTATTTT	CASSLVTEDTQYF
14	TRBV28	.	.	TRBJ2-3	TGTGCCAGCAGTTTATCGGGGGAAGCAGATACGCAGTATTTT	CASSLSGEADTQYF
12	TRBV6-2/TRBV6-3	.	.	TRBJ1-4	TGTGCCAGCAGTTACGATAATGAAAAACTGTTTTTT	CASSYDNEKLFF
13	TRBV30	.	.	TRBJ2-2	TGTGCCTGGAGTGTACTTGGCGCCGGGGAGCTGTTTTTT	CAWSVLGAGELFF
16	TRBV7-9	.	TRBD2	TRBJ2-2	TGTGCCAGCAGCCCGACGGGGCGGGAGTACACCGGGGAGCTGTTTTTT	CASSPTGREYTGELFF
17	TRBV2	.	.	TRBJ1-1	TGTGCCAGCAGTGAAGCTCACCAGGCCTGGATGAACACTGAAGCTTTCTTT	CASSEAHQAWMNTEAFF
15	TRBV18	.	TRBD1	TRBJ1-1	TGTGCCAGCTCACCTCGGACAGGGGAGAACACTGAAGCTTTCTTT	CASSPRTGENTEAFF
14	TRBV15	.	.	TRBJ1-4	TGTGCCACCAGCAGGTCCCCCACTAATGAAAAACTGTTTTTT	CATSRSPTNEKLFF
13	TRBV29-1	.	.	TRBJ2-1	TGCAGCGGCACCCGGGACACCAACAATGAGCAGTTCTTC	CSGTRDTNNEQFF
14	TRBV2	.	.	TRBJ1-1	TGTGCCAGCAGTGTAAACAGGGCGAACACTGAAGCTTTCTTT	CASSVNRANTEAFF
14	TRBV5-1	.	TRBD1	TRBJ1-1	TGCGCCAGCAGCTTAGACAGGGGATTTGCTGAAGCTTTCTTT	CASSLDRGFAEAFF
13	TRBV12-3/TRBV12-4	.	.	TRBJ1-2	TGTGCCAGCAGGGTTGGAGGTACCTATGGCTACACCTTC	CASRVGGTYGYTF
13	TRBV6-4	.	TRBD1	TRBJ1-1	TGTGCCAGCAGGGGACAGGGCATGACTGAAGCTTTCTTT	CASRGQGMTEAFF
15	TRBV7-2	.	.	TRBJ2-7	TGTGCCAGCAGCTTAGATGGCGGGACCGCCTACGAGCAGTACTTC	CASSLDGGTAYEQYF
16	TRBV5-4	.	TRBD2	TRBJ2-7	TGTGCCAGCAACCCTCCCGGGGCTAGCGGGAGATACGAGCAGTACTTC	CASNPPGASGRYEQYF
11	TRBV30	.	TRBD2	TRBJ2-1	TGTGCCTGGAGTCCTGGGGGGAGGGGGTTCTTC	CAWSPGGRGFF
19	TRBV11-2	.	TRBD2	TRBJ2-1	TGTGCCAGCAGCTTAGCCCCACCTAGCGGACTCCCTTCCTACAATGAGCAGCTCTTC	CASSLAPPSGLPSYNEQLF
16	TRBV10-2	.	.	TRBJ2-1	TGCGCCAGCAGTGAGACGGGGGTCAGCTCCTACAATGAGCAGTTCTTC	CASSETGVSSYNEQFF
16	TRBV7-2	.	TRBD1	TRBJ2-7	TGTGCCAGCAGCCCAAGCCCGGCAGGGGGTGTGAACGAGCAGTACTTC	CASSPSPAGGVNEQYF
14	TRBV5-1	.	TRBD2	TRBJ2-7	TGCGCCAGCAGGCCCGGGACTAGCTCCTACGAGCAGTACTTC	CASRPGTSSYEQYF
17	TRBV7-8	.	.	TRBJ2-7	TGTGCCAGCAGCTCAAACGTCGGACACCTGAGCTCCTACGAGCAGTACTTC	CASSSNVGHLSSYEQYF
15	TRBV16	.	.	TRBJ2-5	TGTGCCAGCAGCCAATCGCGAGGGATCGGAGAGACCCAGTACTTC	CASSQSRGIGETQYF
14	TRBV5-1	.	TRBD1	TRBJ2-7	TGCGCCAGTGGTCCGGGACAGGGTTTCTACGAGCAGTACTTC	CASGPGQGFYEQYF
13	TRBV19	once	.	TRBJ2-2	TGTGCCAGTAGTATTGTGGCCACCGGGGAGCTGTTTTTT	CASSIVATGELFF
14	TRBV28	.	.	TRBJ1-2	TGTGCCAGCAGGCCTTCAGGGAACAACTATGGCTACACCTTC	CASRPSGNNYGYTF
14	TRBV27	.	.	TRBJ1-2	TGTGCCAGCAGTCCCAGCGGACGGGGCTATGGCTACACCTTC	CASSPSGRGYGYTF
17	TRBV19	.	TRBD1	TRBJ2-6	TGTGCCAGTAGTGTGACAGGGGGCCTCTCTGGGGCCAACGTCCTGACTTTC	CASSVTGGLSGANVLTF
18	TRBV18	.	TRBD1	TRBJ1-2	TGTGCCAGCTCACCAAGGCTCGAGACAGGGGTCCTTAACTATGGCTACACCTTC	CASSPRLETGVLNYGYTF
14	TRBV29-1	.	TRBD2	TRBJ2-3	TGCAGCGTTGATCCGGGAGGGAGCACAGATACGCAGTATTTT	CSVDPGGSTDTQYF
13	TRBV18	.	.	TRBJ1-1	TGTGCCAGCTCACCAGTGGCAGGGCATGAAGCTTTCTTT	CASSPVAGHEAFF
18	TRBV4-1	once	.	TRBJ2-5	TGCGCCAGCAGCCAAGAAAATTCGGGTCTCCCCAGGAGAGAGACCCAGTACTTC	CASSQENSGLPRRETQYF
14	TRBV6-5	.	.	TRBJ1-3	TGTGCCAGCAAAGCGGACTTCTCTGGAAACACCATATATTTT	CASKADFSGNTIYF
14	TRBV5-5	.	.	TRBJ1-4	TGTGCCAGCAGCCTAGGACAAAGAAATGAAAAACTGTTTTTT	CASSLGQRNEKLFF
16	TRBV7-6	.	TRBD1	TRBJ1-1	TGTGCCAGCAGCCCATTCGGACAGGGGGAAGGCACTGAAGCTTTCTTT	CASSPFGQGEGTEAFF
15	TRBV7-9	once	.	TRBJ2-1	TGTGCCAGCAGCCACCGGACCCAAAACTACAATGAGCAGTTCTTC	CASSHRTQNYNEQFF
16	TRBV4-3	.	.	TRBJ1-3	TGCGCCAGCAGCCAAGAAGTATCCAAGACTGGAAACACCATATATTTT	CASSQEVSKTGNTIYF
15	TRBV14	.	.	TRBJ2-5	TGTGCCAGCAGCAAAAGGGGACTCGGTGCGGAGACCCAGTACTTC	CASSKRGLGAETQYF
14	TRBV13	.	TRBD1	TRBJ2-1	TGTGCCAGCAGCAGGGGGCCTCGTGGAAATGAGCAGTTCTTC	CASSRGPRGNEQFF
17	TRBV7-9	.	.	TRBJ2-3	TGTGCCAGCACCACAGCCGGGTTCAGCGGTAGCACAGATACGCAGTATTTT	CASTTAGFSGSTDTQYF
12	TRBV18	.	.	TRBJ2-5	TGTGCCAGCTCGCACCCAGAAGAGACCCAGTACTTC	CASSHPEETQYF
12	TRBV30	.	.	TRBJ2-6	TGTGCCTGGAGTTCTGGGGCCAACGTCCTGACTTTC	CAWSSGANVLTF
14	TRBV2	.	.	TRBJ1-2	TGTGCCAGCGAGGGGGGAGGTGGGGGAAATGTCTACACCTTC	CASEGGGGGNVYTF
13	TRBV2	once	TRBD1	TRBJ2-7	TGTGCCAGCAGTTCAGACAGGGCCTACGAGCAGTACTTC	CASSSDRAYEQYF
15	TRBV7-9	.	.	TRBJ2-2	TGTGCCAGCAGCTCAATAACACTGAACACCGGGGAGCTGTTTTTT	CASSSITLNTGELFF
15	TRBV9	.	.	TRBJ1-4	TGTGCCAGCAGCGGGGACGGGACACGGGATGAAAAACTGTTTTTT	CASSGDGTRDEKLFF
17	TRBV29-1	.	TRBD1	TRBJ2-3	TGCAGCGTTGAAGGGCAGGGGGACGAACTGAGCACAGATACGCAGTATTTT	CSVEGQGDELSTDTQYF
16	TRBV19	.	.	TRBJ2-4	TGTGCCAGTAGTATAGACAGGGGCCTAGCCAAAAACATTCAGTACTTC	CASSIDRGLAKNIQYF
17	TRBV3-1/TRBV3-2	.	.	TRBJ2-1	TGTGCCAGCAGCCAAGATTGGGGACCAAGGGTGAGAAATGAGCAGTTCTTC	CASSQDWGPRVRNEQFF
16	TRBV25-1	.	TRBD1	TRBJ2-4	TGTGCCAGCAGCGCCCGAGGGACAGGGGCCAAAAACATTCAGTACTTC	CASSARGTGAKNIQYF
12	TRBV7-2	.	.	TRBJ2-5	TGTGCCAGCAGCACCTCCCTAGAGACCCAGTACTTC	CASSTSLETQYF